Below are 27 T cell receptor beta chains sequenced from a single sample in a study of blood T cell repertoires in COVID-19. Libraries were prepared by immunoSEQ multiplex PCR; TCRdb keeps only in-frame clonotypes and omits some of them. The sample lists over 200,000 clones, more than 75% occurring once. Sequenced: peripheral blood. These receptors were taken from a woman aged 40 to 49 with acute or convalescent COVID-19.

The J gene is TRBJ1-2, the V gene TRBV29-1; D is undetermined. Germline CDR1 and CDR2: SQVTM and ANQGSEA. The V and J ends lost 7 bases and 4 bases respectively, with 16 bases between them. This CDR3 has 13 amino acids. CDR3 bases: TGCAGCGCCCCGACTCTTCCTACCTATGGCTACACCTTC. Its protein is CSAPTLPTYGYTF.

The chain combines TRBV11-1 with TRBJ2-3, with 9 bases that match TRBD1. Trimming cost V 5 bases and J 3 bases; bases outside gene matches: 6. The CDR3 consists of 15 residues. CDR1 and CDR2 (germline): SGHAT, FQDESV (reference sequence). CDR3 region: CASSARQGGTDTQYF. The CDR3 bases are TGTGCCAGCAGCGCCAGACAGGGGGGGACAGATACGCAGTATTTT.

This clone was found once. This chain's CDR3 is CASGSGVTTYTGELFF. CDR3 DNA sequence: TGTGCTAGTGGTTCGGGGGTTACGACTTACACCGGGGAGCTGTTTTTT. The chain combines TRBV12-5 with TRBJ2-2; the D gene is possibly TRBD2 (6 bases). V lost 4 bases and J lost 3, with 15 bases in between. Per the germline V gene, CDR1 is LGHNT and CDR2 is FRNRAP. This CDR3 spans 16 amino acids.

The chain recombines TRBV19 with TRBJ2-1, with 7 bases lining up with TRBD2. Germline V gene sequence: CDR1 LNHDA, CDR2 SQIVND (reference sequence). CDR3 length equals 15 residues. J lost 5 bases, V lost 5 bases, and 9 bases had no gene match. CDR3 amino acids: CASSGGRANHNEQFF. CDR3 DNA: TGTGCCAGTAGTGGTGGGAGGGCCAACCACAATGAGCAGTTCTTC. The full variable domain, with the rest looked up from reference TRBV19 and TRBJ2-1, is DGGITQSPKYLFRKEGQNVTLSCEQNLNHDAMYWYRQDPGQGLRLIYYSQIVNDFQKGDIAEGYSVSREKKESFPLTVTSAQKNPTAFYLCASSGGRANHNEQFFGPGTRLTVL.

This sequence joins TRBV11-2 and TRBJ2-7; 9 positions match TRBD1. The length of the CDR3 is 15 residues. V lost 3 bases and J lost 3; bases outside the gene matches: 6. Per the germline V gene, CDR1 is SGHAT and CDR2 is FQNNGV. The CDR3 bases are TGTGCCAGCAGCTTGATGGGGACAGGGAACTACGAGCAGTACTTC. Translated, it gives CASSLMGTGNYEQYF.

The J gene is TRBJ1-1, the V gene TRBV10-2, with D possibly being TRBD1 (5 bases). The CDR3 loop spans 13 amino acids. Germline lookup yields CDR1 WSHSY and CDR2 SAAADI. Trimming cost V 8 bases and J 7 bases, with 17 bases left between them. CDR3 protein: CASFPRPDSEAFF. CDR3 nucleotides: TGCGCCAGCTTTCCCAGACCAGACAGTGAAGCTTTCTTT.

CDR3 protein: CASSRPGQGYSHEQYF. CDR3 coding DNA: TGTGCCAGTAGCCGTCCCGGACAGGGTTATTCCCACGAGCAGTACTTC. V gene TRBV19 combines with J gene TRBJ2-7; 8 bases agree with TRBD1. CDR1 is LNHDA and CDR2 is SQIVND in the germline V gene (reference sequence). The CDR3 extends over 16 amino acids. The V segment lost 6 bases and the J segment 5 bases; nucleotides outside the gene matches: 15.

This chain links TRBV24-1 with TRBJ2-5; D may be TRBD1 (7 bases). Germline loops: CDR1 KGHDR, CDR2 SFDVKD. Trimming shortened V by 6 bases and J by 4 bases, and 14 bases separated the two germline ends. The CDR3 has 14 residues. The CDR3 sequence: CATSSQGGGETQYF. CDR3 bases: TGTGCCACCAGTTCGCAGGGGGGCGGAGAGACCCAGTACTTC.

The V call is TRBV11-3, the J call TRBJ2-1; 8 bases map to TRBD2. Germline V gene sequence: CDR1 SGHNT, CDR2 YENEEA. This CDR3 spans 15 amino acids. V lost 5 bases to trimming and J lost 8 bases; unmatched junction nucleotides: 11. The CDR3 region is CASSTTTGGRYEQFF. CDR3 nucleotides: TGTGCCAGCAGCACGACGACGGGGGGGCGTTATGAGCAGTTCTTC. Based on the CDR3 plus reference TRBV11-3 and TRBJ2-1, the full variable domain is EAGVVQSPRYKIIEKKQPVAFWCNPISGHNTLYWYLQNLGQGPELLIRYENEEAVDDSQLPKDRFSAERLKGVDSTLKIQPAELGDSAVYLCASSTTTGGRYEQFFGPGTRLTVL.

The CDR3: CASSQGAEQYF. CDR3 DNA: TGTGCCAGCAGCCAAGGGGCGGAGCAGTACTTC. The chain couples TRBV14 to TRBJ2-7; no clear D. The CDR3 runs to 11 residues. Trimming took 1 base from V and 7 from J, leaving 5 bases between them. Germline assignment: CDR1 SGHDN and CDR2 FVKESK.

V gene TRBV6-9 combines with J gene TRBJ1-2; no reliable D call. CDR3 length: 14 amino acids. CDR1 and CDR2 from the germline V gene are MNHGY and SVAAGI. Trimming pared 4 bases from V and 4 bases from J, leaving 13 bases between. CDR3 sequence: CASSSPGEGYGYTF. In DNA form, the CDR3 reads TGTGCCAGCAGTTCCCCCGGGGAGGGCTATGGCTACACCTTC.

About this clone: This same CDR3 is encoded by further DNA sequences in the sample. The chain joins TRBV13 to TRBJ2-7; TRBD2 aligns across 15 bases. Germline trimming cut 3 bases from V and 5 bases from J; bases unmatched to any gene: 5. This CDR3 contains 16 residues. Germline V gives CDR1 PRHDT, CDR2 FYEKMQ (reference sequence). Here the CDR3 reads CASSLRTSGGADEQYF. The CDR3 DNA reads as TGTGCCAGCAGCTTGAGGACTAGCGGGGGGGCGGACGAGCAGTACTTC.

V and J are TRBV9 and TRBJ2-7, with 7 bases matching TRBD1. The CDR3 consists of 15 residues. After removal of 3 bases from V and 0 bases from J, the junction contained 6 bases not matched to a gene. Germline V lookup: CDR1 SGDLS, CDR2 YYNGEE. CDR3 DNA: TGTGCCAGCAGCGGAGGGGGCCAATACTCCTACGAGCAGTACTTC. The encoded protein is CASSGGGQYSYEQYF.

The V call is TRBV15, the J call TRBJ2-5; maybe TRBD1 (5 bases). Germline-derived CDR1 and CDR2 are LNHNV and YYDKDF (reference sequence). V was trimmed by 5 bases and J by 5 bases, leaving 15 bases between them. CDR3 length equals 14 residues. The chain's CDR3 is CATSDRTLQETQYF. The CDR3 DNA is TGTGCCACCAGCGACCGGACACTACAGGAGACCCAGTACTTC.

CDR3 loop: CASSPGPGQPQHF. The CDR3, as DNA: TGTGCCAGCAGCCCAGGCCCCGGACAGCCCCAGCATTTT. This chain joins TRBV7-3 and TRBJ1-5; D unclear. Germline CDR1 is SGHTA and CDR2 is FQGTGA. There are 13 residues in the CDR3. Trimming stripped 5 bases from V and 7 bases from J, with 12 bases between.

This clone was picked up a small number of times. The chain couples TRBV3-1 (or the pseudogene TRBV3-2) to TRBJ2-7; 9 bases agree with TRBD1. Germline CDR1 LGHDT, CDR2 YNNKEL (reference sequence). V trimming: 0 bases; J trimming: 12 bases; junction bases outside the gene matches: 9. The CDR3 is made up of 14 amino acids. The CDR3 DNA is TGTGCCAGCAGCCAAGATCCCACAGGGGGCGAGTCGTACTTC. Translating gives CASSQDPTGGESYF.

The chain has TRBV4-1 and TRBJ2-6; 10 bases are a match to TRBD2. Germline loops: CDR1 MGHRA, CDR2 YSYEKL. The length of the CDR3 is 21 residues. Trimming removed 0 bases from V and 0 bases from J; junction bases left unmatched: 11. The CDR3 DNA is TGCGCCAGCAGCCAAGAATTTGGGATAGCGGGGGGCTTCTCTGGGGCCAACGTCCTGACTTTC. Translating it yields CASSQEFGIAGGFSGANVLTF.

This clone appeared a few times. V usage is TRBV6-1 and J usage is TRBJ2-7, with 11 bases fitting TRBD2. Germline V lookup: CDR1 MNHNS, CDR2 SASEGT. The V gene end was trimmed by 1 base and the J gene end by 3 bases; junction bases not matched to a gene: 8. The CDR3 has 17 amino acids. CDR3 in amino acids: CASSEGVAGGQVYEQYF. In DNA, the CDR3 is TGTGCCAGCAGTGAAGGGGTAGCGGGGGGGCAAGTCTACGAGCAGTACTTC.

This rearrangement joins TRBV19 to TRBJ2-1; TRBD2 agrees at 7 bases. The V gene's germline CDR1 is LNHDA and CDR2 SQIVND (reference sequence). The length of the CDR3 is 12 residues. Trimming cost V 10 bases and J 6 bases; bases outside gene matches: 6. The CDR3 nucleotides are TGTGCCACTAATAGCGGGCCCAATGAGCAGTTCTTC. It yields the protein CATNSGPNEQFF.

The chain uses TRBV19 and TRBJ1-1, with D maybe TRBD1 (6 bases). CDR1 LNHDA and CDR2 SQIVND come from the germline V gene (reference sequence). The CDR3 runs 14 residues. V gave up 4 bases and J gave up 2 bases, with 11 bases separating them. The CDR3 spells CASSTDRKNTEAFF. CDR3 sequence (DNA): TGTGCCAGTAGTACCGACAGGAAAAACACTGAAGCTTTCTTT.

The V and J genes are TRBV30 and TRBJ2-2, with D tentatively TRBD1 (6 bases). The germline V and J ends were trimmed by 2 bases and 3 bases, with 10 bases remaining between them. Germline V gives CDR1 GTSNPN, CDR2 SVGIG (reference sequence). The CDR3 is made up of 14 amino acids. DNA of the CDR3: TGTGCCTGGAGTCCAAGGGGGTACACCGGGGAGCTGTTTTTT. Encoded protein: CAWSPRGYTGELFF.

The chain joins TRBV13 to TRBJ2-3; the D is unclear. From germline, CDR1 is PRHDT and CDR2 FYEKMQ (reference sequence). This CDR3 spans 16 amino acids. Trimming cost V 5 bases and J 0 bases, with 15 bases left between them. The CDR3 region is CASSPSERRSTDTQYF. The CDR3 nucleotides read TGTGCCAGCAGCCCCTCCGAGCGACGGAGCACAGATACGCAGTATTTT.

This clone was counted only a few times. The chain is built from TRBV6-5 and TRBJ2-2; possible D gene TRBD1, 5 bases. V dropped 6 bases and J dropped 5 bases, with 16 bases sitting between them. Per the germline V gene, CDR1 is MNHEY and CDR2 is SVGAGI. This CDR3 is built from 15 residues. The CDR3 DNA follows: TGTGCCAGCAGCTCTAGGGGCAGCAAAACCGGGGAGCTGTTTTTT. As protein: CASSSRGSKTGELFF.

The chain links TRBV6-6 to TRBJ2-1; a weak D match, TRBD2 (6 bases). CDR3 length equals 16 residues. Germline V gene data show CDR1 as MNHNY and CDR2 as SVGAGI (reference sequence). The V end lost 0 bases, the J end lost 2 bases, and 11 bases lay between the germline ends. The CDR3 sequence: CASSYSGGIPYNEQFF. DNA of the CDR3: TGTGCCAGCAGTTACTCGGGCGGGATACCCTACAATGAGCAGTTCTTC.

CDR3 nucleotide sequence: TGCGCCAGCAGCTTAACAGTAAACTATGGCTACACCTTC. This translates into CASSLTVNYGYTF. V and J are TRBV5-1 and TRBJ1-2; D gene unclear. The germline V and J ends were trimmed by 2 bases and 2 bases, with 7 bases remaining between them. Germline V gives CDR1 SGHRS, CDR2 YFSETQ. The CDR3 has 13 residues.

The rearrangement joins TRBV24-1 to TRBJ1-5; 8 bases fit TRBD1. Germline V gene sequence: CDR1 KGHDR, CDR2 SFDVKD. There are 14 residues in the CDR3. V was clipped by 6 bases and J by 5 bases; unmatched bases: 5. CDR3 region: CATSRQGWDQPQHF. The CDR3 nucleotides read TGTGCCACCAGTCGACAGGGGTGGGATCAGCCCCAGCATTTT.

This sequence joins TRBV5-5 and TRBJ2-2; D gene unclear. The V gene lost 4 bases and the J gene lost 3 bases, with 7 bases spanning the gap. This CDR3 is built from 13 residues. The germline V gene has CDR1 SGHKS and CDR2 YYEKEE (reference sequence). The CDR3 loop is CASSLGDTGELFF. As DNA, the CDR3 is TGTGCCAGCAGCCTAGGAGACACCGGGGAGCTGTTTTTT.